Following are 6 T cell receptor beta chains from one sample sequenced in a study of blood T cell repertoires in COVID-19. Libraries were prepared by immunoSEQ multiplex PCR; TCRdb keeps only in-frame clonotypes and omits some of them. The repertoire holds 41,000 or so clones, 70% to 90% seen once, with roughly 4.5% in the top ten. Material: peripheral blood. The receptors derive from a man between 60 and 75 years old with acute or convalescent COVID-19.

The sample holds a few counts of this clone. This chain links TRBV2 with TRBJ2-7, with 9 bases lining up with TRBD1. V trimming: 6 bases; J trimming: 5 bases; junction bases outside the gene matches: 2. The V gene's germline CDR1 is SNHLY and CDR2 FYNNEI. The CDR3 sequence is 12 residues long. The CDR3 DNA reads as TGTGCCAGCAGGCGGACAGGGGACGAGCAGTACTTC. It yields the protein CASRRTGDEQYF.

The chain joins TRBV3-1 (or the pseudogene TRBV3-2) to TRBJ2-3; possible D gene TRBD2, 6 bases. Germline V lookup: CDR1 LGHDT, CDR2 YNNKEL (reference sequence). The CDR3 is made up of 14 amino acids. V lost 6 bases to trimming and J lost 0 bases, with 10 bases between them. For the CDR3, the DNA is TGTGCCAGCAGGATCGGGGGAAGCACAGATACGCAGTATTTT. Translated, it gives CASRIGGSTDTQYF.

V usage is TRBV23-1 and J usage is TRBJ2-5; 8 nucleotides agree with TRBD1. TRBV23-1 counts as an open reading frame of uncertain function. V dropped 2 bases and J dropped 5; count of bases not matched to a gene: 10. CDR3 length equals 16 residues. The CDR3 DNA is TGCGCCAGCAGTCAACCCCCGAGGACAGGGCCCGAGACCCAGTACTTC. This sequence encodes CASSQPPRTGPETQYF.

This clone was seen only a few times. This chain joins TRBV5-1 and TRBJ2-6; tentative D call: TRBD1 (6 bases). This CDR3 contains 17 residues. The ends were cut back, 4 bases at V and 0 bases at J, with 14 bases in the middle. Germline V gene data show CDR1 as SGHRS and CDR2 as YFSETQ. The CDR3 nucleotides are TGCGCCAGCAGCCACGGGACAAGTCACTCTGGGGCCAACGTCCTGACTTTC. This codes for CASSHGTSHSGANVLTF. The full variable domain, rest sourced from reference TRBV5-1 and TRBJ2-6, is KAGVTQTPRYLIKTRGQQVTLSCSPISGHRSVSWYQQTPGQGLQFLFEYFSETQRNKGNFPGRFSGRQFSNSRSEMNVSTLELGDSALYLCASSHGTSHSGANVLTFGAGSRLTVL.

The genes are TRBV19 and TRBJ1-5; D not resolved. Germline V gene lookup returns CDR1 LNHDA and CDR2 SQIVND (reference sequence). Trimming left V 3 bases short and J 7 bases short, with 10 bases between. This CDR3 region has 13 residues. The CDR3: CASSIQAWQPQHF. DNA of the CDR3: TGTGCCAGTAGTATCCAGGCGTGGCAGCCCCAGCATTTT.

The chain is built from TRBV19 and TRBJ1-2; 8 nucleotides align to TRBD1. Germline V gene sequence: CDR1 LNHDA, CDR2 SQIVND (reference sequence). Germline trimming cut 11 bases from V and 6 bases from J; bases unmatched to any gene: 8. CDR3 length: 12 residues. The CDR3 region has the DNA TGTGCCGGCTCGGACAGGGATAATGGCTACACCTTC. Protein: CAGSDRDNGYTF.